This T cell receptor beta chain stems from a study of monozygotic twins with inflammatory bowel disease. Study conclusions and caveats: Healthy co-twins showed greater TCRbeta diversity (inverse Simpson) than IBD patients.

About this clonotype itself: Its antigen is still unknown.

The CDR3 covers 16 residues. Germline CDR1 is DFQATT and CDR2 is SNEGSKA (reference sequence). TCRdb re-called the 5' RACE reads and shows each CDR3 protein once, DNA omitted. The sample has fewer than 450,000 distinct CDR3 sequences. The rearrangement uses TRBV20-1 and TRBJ2-1; TCRdb reports TRBD2, a call that lacks DNA to check it against. The receptor was derived from a human donor with ulcerative colitis or Crohn's disease, or a healthy co-twin of an affected twin (not recorded which). The specimen was blood. The CDR3 here is CSARDQRGGSYNEQFF.